Listed below are T cell receptor beta chains from one sample, sequenced in a study of monozygotic twins with inflammatory bowel disease. TCRdb reprocessed the 5' RACE reads and keeps a single row for each CDR3 protein, giving no DNA. This table holds around 450,000 distinct CDR3 sequences. The sequenced sample consisted of blood. The receptors stem from a human donor with ulcerative colitis or Crohn's disease, or a healthy co-twin of an affected twin (not recorded which). CDR3s include the opening cysteine and the closing phenylalanine or tryptophan.

v_gene	j_gene	CDR3aa
TRBV19	TRBJ2-1	CASSIGLGTGTNEQFF
TRBV6-1	TRBJ2-1	CASSQRGVYNDQFF
TRBV27	TRBJ1-2	CASSLSPDDLAYTF
TRBV7-2	TRBJ1-2	CASSFQSGTGDGYTF
TRBV6-1	TRBJ1-6	CASSEPQLSSYNSPLHF
TRBV7-2	TRBJ2-2	CASRLGTASDGELFF
TRBV5-1	TRBJ2-3	CASSLPTDTQYF
TRBV7-3	TRBJ2-2	CASSLHGGELFF
TRBV7-2	TRBJ2-3	CASSPQGNTQYF
TRBV5-8	TRBJ1-5	CASSKWGDLLNQPQHF
TRBV18	TRBJ1-2	CASSPLNEGGYTF
TRBV30	TRBJ2-7	CAWSVQGVYEQYF
TRBV20-1	TRBJ2-5	CSARGLQETQYF
TRBV19	TRBJ1-1	CASRGSDRGLIAFF
TRBV29-1	TRBJ1-5	CSVVGAGNQPQHF
TRBV15	TRBJ2-5	CATSRSGTVQETQYF
TRBV28	TRBJ2-1	CASTRTGLTYNEQFF
TRBV29-1	TRBJ2-1	CSLGEDRYNEQFF
TRBV7-2	TRBJ1-3	CASSLTPLSGNTIYF
TRBV20-1	TRBJ1-6	CSVREGGIMALHF
TRBV15	TRBJ2-1	CATSPHAGSYNEQFF
TRBV5-1	TRBJ1-2	CASGRDPGANYGYTF
TRBV5-1	TRBJ2-3	CASSQEAHSTDTQYF
TRBV3-1	TRBJ2-5	CASSPSDSPLETQYF
TRBV7-9	TRBJ1-1	CASSLFREMNTEAFF
TRBV5-1	TRBJ2-7	CASSLMYSSYEQYF
TRBV14	TRBJ2-5	CASSQALAQLATQYF
TRBV19	TRBJ1-4	CASSPPGLQDEKLFF
TRBV19	TRBJ2-1	CASSMTPPSSGRAYEQFF
TRBV18	TRBJ2-7	CASSPLTGGLFAEQYF
TRBV12-3/TRBV12-4	TRBJ1-1	CASSLTGKHTEAFF
TRBV10-3	TRBJ2-3	CAMGKPTDMQYF
TRBV12-3/TRBV12-4	TRBJ2-5	CASRHHGTGQETQYF
TRBV7-2	TRBJ2-3	CASSSQGHTQYF
TRBV3-1	TRBJ1-2	CASSQDRTAGGYTF
TRBV10-3	TRBJ2-3	CAISGTETLIDTQYF
TRBV14	TRBJ2-5	CASSPMGWTGQETQYF
TRBV24-1	TRBJ2-1	CATSSGYNEQFF
TRBV20-1	TRBJ2-1	CSASAWSLYNEQFF